One and the same sample provided the 13 T cell receptor beta chains below, sequenced in a study of tumor and adjacent non-tumor tissue in lung cancer. TCRbeta libraries were built with three rounds of nested PCR, modified from ARM-PCR. TCRdb processed the multiplex PCR reads anew with MiXCR; each CDR3 protein has one entry. The sample includes about 93,000 distinct CDR3 sequences, about 61% of them seen just once. The template was RNA from unsorted bulk tissue. The sequencing sample was made of lung tumor tissue. These receptors were collected from an older man with non-small cell lung cancer.

The chain recombines TRBV28 with TRBJ1-2; D possibly corresponds to TRBD1 (6 bases). Germline V CDR1 and CDR2: MDHEN, SYDVKM. The CDR3 totals 14 residues. V lost 2 bases to trimming and J lost 4 bases, with 11 bases between them. The CDR3 protein is CASSLLGGGYGYTF. CDR3 bases: TGTGCCAGCAGTTTACTAGGGGGAGGCTATGGCTACACCTTC.

This clonotype was recorded at least ten times. The genes are TRBV7-8 and TRBJ1-1; tentatively, D is TRBD1 (5 bases). The CDR3 consists of 15 residues. In germline, CDR1 is SGHVS, CDR2 FQNEAQ. V lost 5 bases, J lost 0 bases, and 13 bases lay in between. Here the CDR3 DNA reads TGTGCCAGCAGCCCAGGGACGCGCATGAACACTGAAGCTTTCTTT. Translated: CASSPGTRMNTEAFF.

There are a few counts of this clonotype. The V and J genes are TRBV20-1 and TRBJ2-4; 7 bases fit TRBD1. Germline V gives CDR1 DFQATT, CDR2 SNEGSKA (reference sequence). CDR3 length: 13 residues. J gave up 4 bases and V 5 bases, and 5 bases lay outside the gene matches. CDR3 sequence reads: CSAADRSKNIQYF. The CDR3 region has the DNA TGCAGTGCTGCGGACAGGAGTAAAAACATTCAGTACTTC.

The CDR3 protein is CDNRGGLSSTYEQYF. CDR3 sequence (DNA): TGTGACAACCGGGGGGGACTCTCATCAACTTACGAGCAGTACTTC. V gene TRBV5-4 combines with J gene TRBJ2-7; 8 nucleotides agree with TRBD2. The CDR3 contains 15 residues. In germline, CDR1 is SGHNT, CDR2 YYREEE (reference sequence).

As concerns this clonotype: The germline gene is not matched at one end of the junction; a read error may be the cause. J is TRBJ1-2 and V is TRBV11-3; possibly TRBD1 for D (6 bases). CDR3 length: 13 residues. Germline CDR1 and CDR2: SGHNT and YENEEA. The CDR3 loop is CARSFRGGASYTF. CDR3 DNA sequence: TGTGCCAGGAGCTTTAGAGGGGGTGCGAGTTACACCTTC.

As regards this clonotype: A much larger clone sits a single nucleotide away, making a read error possible. V gene TRBV5-1 combines with J gene TRBJ1-4; maybe TRBD1 (5 bases). The V gene's germline CDR1 is SGHRS and CDR2 YFSETQ. The CDR3 sequence is 14 residues long. Trimming cost V 4 bases and J 8 bases, with 15 bases left between them. Written as DNA, the CDR3 is TGCGCCAGCAGCCCGGGGATAGGGGACGAAAAACTGTTTTTT. Its translation: CASSPGIGDEKLFF.

To note about this clonotype: An end of the junction does not agree with germline; a read error may underlie this. The CDR3 here is CASSQVMAESGTNGQFF. The DNA of the CDR3 is TGCGCCAGCAGCCAAGTAATGGCTGAGTCCGGAACGAATGGGCAGTTCTTC. The V gene is TRBV4-1, the J gene TRBJ2-1; the D is unclear. Germline V gene sequence: CDR1 MGHRA, CDR2 YSYEKL. The CDR3 length is 17 residues.

On this clonotype: Possible read error: a much larger clone is one base away. The gene calls are TRBV10-3 and TRBJ2-5, with 7 bases that match TRBD1. Trimming removed 1 base from V and 7 bases from J; junction bases left unmatched: 3. The germline V gene encodes CDR1 ENHRY and CDR2 SYGVKD. The CDR3 length is 13 residues. This chain's CDR3 is CAISEWGQSTQYF. In DNA form, the CDR3 reads TGTGCCATCAGTGAGTGGGGACAGTCGACCCAGTACTTC.

The chain combines TRBV6-5 with TRBJ2-1; possible D gene TRBD2, 6 bases. Trimming removed 8 bases from V and 14 bases from J, with 19 bases in between. CDR3 size: 12 residues. Germline V gives CDR1 MNHEY, CDR2 SVGAGI. The CDR3 bases are TGTGCCAGCGGGGCTTGGCCCCCGGGGGAGTTCTTC. It yields the protein CASGAWPPGEFF.

This clonotype was observed a few times. The rearrangement joins TRBV20-1 to TRBJ2-3; no clear D. Per the germline V gene, CDR1 is DFQATT and CDR2 is SNEGSKA (reference sequence). The CDR3 has 14 amino acids. V was clipped by 0 bases and J by 4 bases, with 11 bases between them. The CDR3 bases are TGCAGTGCTAGAGATCCAAAGACGGCAGATACGCAGTATTTT. Amino acids: CSARDPKTADTQYF.

Comments on this clonotype: The CDR3 does not close with the conserved phenylalanine or tryptophan, likely indicating a read error. The chain links TRBV6-5 to TRBJ2-7, with 8 bases that match TRBD1. CDR1 is MNHEY, CDR2 SVGAGI, per germline. The CDR3 has 14 amino acids. The CDR3: CASSSGTGSYEQYS. DNA for the CDR3: TGTGCTAGCAGTTCTGGGACAGGCTCCTACGAGCAGTACTCC.

The genes are TRBV4-1 and TRBJ1-5, with D unclear. V shed 4 bases and J shed 10 bases, with 17 bases lying between them. Germline values: CDR1 MGHRA, CDR2 YSYEKL. This CDR3 region has 14 residues. Here the CDR3 reads CASSPLGLGKPQHF. The DNA for the CDR3 is TGCGCCAGCAGCCCGCTCGGGTTAGGTAAACCCCAGCATTTT.

This clonotype was observed a handful of times. A much larger clone sits a single nucleotide away, making a read error possible. CDR3 DNA: TGCGCCAGCAACCAAGCGGGGGAGCAGTACTTC. Amino acid sequence: CASNQAGEQYF. V and J are TRBV4-1 and TRBJ2-7; 7 bases are shared with TRBD2. CDR1 and CDR2 (germline): MGHRA, YSYEKL. The CDR3 is made up of 11 amino acids.